This T cell receptor beta chain comes out of a study of T cell responses to AZD1222 COVID-19 vaccine. Findings and limits, study-wide: Vaccine-related CD4 TCRs covered spike, predominating at 160-218 and 743-854.

The CDR3 extends over 14 amino acids. Germline CDR1 reads KGHSH; CDR2 reads LQKENI. The V end lost 2 bases, the J end lost 3 bases, and 11 bases lay between the germline ends. Regarding this clone: Antigen specificity is unknown.

Generated by immunoSEQ multiplex PCR, the TCRdb table keeps only in-frame clones and is missing some. This sample has around 100,000 clones, with 92% found just once. The specimen was peripheral blood, collected on day 0 of AZD1222 vaccination. The chain employs TRBV18 and TRBJ2-7; maybe TRBD1 (6 bases). The sequence derives from an adult in good health. CDR3 in amino acids: CASSPNRDIYEQYF. The CDR3 coding sequence is TGTGCCAGCTCACCAAACCGGGACATCTACGAGCAGTACTTC.